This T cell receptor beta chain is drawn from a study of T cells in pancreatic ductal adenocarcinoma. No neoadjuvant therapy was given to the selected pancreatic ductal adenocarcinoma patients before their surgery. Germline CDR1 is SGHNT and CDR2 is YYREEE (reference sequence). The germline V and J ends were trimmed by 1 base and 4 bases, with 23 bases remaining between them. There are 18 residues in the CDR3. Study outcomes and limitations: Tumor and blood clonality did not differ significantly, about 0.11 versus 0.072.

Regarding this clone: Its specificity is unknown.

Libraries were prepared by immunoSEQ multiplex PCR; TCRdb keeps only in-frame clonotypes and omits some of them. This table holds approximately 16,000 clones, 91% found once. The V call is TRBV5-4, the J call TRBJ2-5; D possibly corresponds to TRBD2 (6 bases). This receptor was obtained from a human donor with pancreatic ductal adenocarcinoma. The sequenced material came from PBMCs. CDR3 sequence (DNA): TGTGCCAGCAGCTTGTGGTCGACTAGAAGGGGTGCGGGAGAGACCCAGTACTTC. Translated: CASSLWSTRRGAGETQYF.